These 26 T cell receptor beta chains share one sample of origin, sequenced in a study of shared clonotypes between healthy human individuals. The repertoire was sequenced with immunoSEQ multiplex PCR; TCRdb's copy has only in-frame clones and lacks some. The repertoire holds around 1.9 million clones, with about 93% as singletons. Terminally differentiated effector memory CD45RA+ cells were left out of the naive CD8 fraction, which was CD45RO-negative and positively selected for CCR7. The material sequenced was naive CD8+ T cells from PBMCs. These receptors all stem from a man aged 18 to 35 in good health. Some clones in this sample may be carry-over from other donors' samples.

V is TRBV5-6 and J is TRBJ1-1, with D perhaps TRBD1 (5 bases). The ends were cut back, 4 bases at V and 1 base at J, with 11 bases in the middle. The CDR3 extends over 14 amino acids. Germline V CDR1 and CDR2: SGHDT, YYEEEE. The CDR3 DNA reads TGTGCCAGCAGCCTTCCAGGGTGGAACACTGAAGCTTTCTTT. Its protein product is CASSLPGWNTEAFF. Combining the CDR3 with reference TRBV5-6 and TRBJ1-1 gives the whole variable domain DAGVTQSPTHLIKTRGQQVTLRCSPKSGHDTVSWYQQALGQGPQFIFQYYEEEERQRGNFPDRFSGHQFPNYSSELNVNALLLGDSALYLCASSLPGWNTEAFFGQGTRLTVV.

The CDR3: CASSQGKGPAYEQYF. CDR3 in DNA: TGCGCCAGCAGCCAAGGCAAGGGGCCAGCCTACGAGCAGTACTTC. The V gene is TRBV4-1, the J gene TRBJ2-7, with D tentatively TRBD1 (5 bases). This CDR3 has 15 amino acids. CDR1 is MGHRA, CDR2 YSYEKL, per germline. Trimming left V 1 base short and J 2 bases short, with 12 bases between.

This rearrangement joins TRBV27 to TRBJ1-1; D remains unclear. CDR3 length: 16 residues. Per germline, CDR1 MNHEY and CDR2 SMNVEV (reference sequence). V was pared by 8 bases and J by 1 base, with 20 bases between. As DNA, the CDR3 is TGTGCCAGCGGACGCTACCGAGGGTCGAAGAACACTGAAGCTTTCTTT. It translates to CASGRYRGSKNTEAFF.

As concerns this clone: At the DNA level, this CDR3 is encoded by other sequences in the same sample as well. V is TRBV27 and J is TRBJ2-7; D gene unclear. The CDR3 is made up of 13 amino acids. Germline V gives CDR1 MNHEY, CDR2 SMNVEV (reference sequence). V dropped 5 bases and J dropped 2 bases, with 10 bases sitting between them. The CDR3 DNA reads as TGTGCCAGCAGTCAAGGGCTGACCTACGAGCAGTACTTC. Residues: CASSQGLTYEQYF.

The chain couples TRBV5-1 to TRBJ2-7, with 7 bases that match TRBD1. Germline assignment: CDR1 SGHRS and CDR2 YFSETQ. The CDR3 is made up of 15 amino acids. The V gene end was trimmed by 4 bases and the J gene end by 2 bases; junction bases not matched to a gene: 9. In DNA form, the CDR3 reads TGCGCCAGCAGCGGGTCCGGGACAGCTACCTACGAGCAGTACTTC. Its translation: CASSGSGTATYEQYF.

This clone occurred once. The chain uses TRBV28 and TRBJ2-1; 8 bases are a match to TRBD1. With V trimmed by 5 bases and J by 4 bases, 4 bases remained unmatched. CDR1 is MDHEN, CDR2 SYDVKM, per germline. The CDR3 totals 14 residues. The CDR3, as DNA: TGTGCCAGCAGTGCGGGACAGGAGTACAATGAGCAGTTCTTC. Its translation: CASSAGQEYNEQFF.

The gene calls are TRBV28 and TRBJ1-5, with 8 nucleotides matching TRBD1. CDR1 and CDR2 (germline): MDHEN, SYDVKM. The CDR3 spans 14 residues. Trimming at V came to 4 bases and at J to 6 bases, leaving 5 bases not matched to a gene. CDR3 in DNA: TGTGCCAGCAGTTCGACAGGGGCGATTCAGCCCCAGCATTTT. Translation gives CASSSTGAIQPQHF.

V is TRBV27 and J is TRBJ2-1, with D possibly matching TRBD2 (5 bases). Deletions cut 6 bases from V and 9 bases from J, with 15 bases between. Germline CDR1 MNHEY, CDR2 SMNVEV (reference sequence). This CDR3 spans 13 amino acids. Here the CDR3 reads CASRGSPLGEQFF. CDR3 in DNA: TGTGCCAGCAGAGGGAGTCCCCTTGGTGAGCAGTTCTTC.

The chain carries TRBV7-9 and TRBJ2-1; no clear D gene. The CDR3 has 15 residues. Trimming removed 3 bases at V and 3 bases at J, with 12 bases between. The germline V gene encodes CDR1 SEHNR and CDR2 FQNEAQ (reference sequence). This chain's CDR3 is CASSLSRTVYNEQFF. The CDR3 DNA sequence: TGTGCCAGCAGCTTGTCAAGGACGGTCTACAATGAGCAGTTCTTC.

This clone appeared a few times. Other nucleotide sequences from this sample produce the same CDR3. The chain couples TRBV7-9 to TRBJ2-1; D not resolved. The CDR3 totals 12 residues. The germline CDR1 and CDR2 sequences are SEHNR and FQNEAQ (reference sequence). V lost 0 bases and J 5 bases, leaving 2 bases between the germline ends. The CDR3 coding sequence is TGTGCCAGCAGCTTAGCGGACAATGAGCAGTTCTTC. This gives the protein CASSLADNEQFF.

This chain joins TRBV27 and TRBJ2-1; 7 positions agree with TRBD2. Germline lookup yields CDR1 MNHEY and CDR2 SMNVEV (reference sequence). The CDR3 sequence is 12 residues long. Unmatched junction bases numbered 4, after V lost 6 bases and J lost 8 bases. CDR3 residues: CASSQRGDEQFF. The CDR3 DNA is TGTGCCAGCAGCCAACGGGGGGATGAGCAGTTCTTC.

The V and J genes are TRBV7-9 and TRBJ2-7; TRBD1 aligns across 8 bases. V lost 3 bases to trimming and J lost 5 bases; unmatched junction nucleotides: 6. Germline-derived CDR1 and CDR2 are SEHNR and FQNEAQ (reference sequence). The CDR3 contains 14 residues. The CDR3 sequence: CASSFQGAFDEQYF. In DNA, the CDR3 is TGTGCCAGCAGCTTTCAGGGGGCCTTTGACGAGCAGTACTTC.

The rearrangement uses TRBV4-3 and TRBJ2-1; 9 nucleotides agree with TRBD2. Looked up from germline, CDR1 is LGHNA and CDR2 is YSLEER. The V and J ends lost 4 bases and 4 bases, in that order; junction bases with no gene match: 5. CDR3 length equals 15 residues. In DNA form, the CDR3 reads TGCGCCAGCAGCCTTGGGCTAGCGGGATACAATGAGCAGTTCTTC. This translates into CASSLGLAGYNEQFF.

The chain employs TRBV9 and TRBJ1-2, with 9 bases aligning to TRBD1. The CDR3 spans 15 residues. J gave up 3 bases and V 3 bases, and 6 bases lay outside the gene matches. Germline CDR1 and CDR2: SGDLS and YYNGEE. CDR3 sequence reads: CASSAGTGIDYGYTF. Written as DNA, the CDR3 is TGTGCCAGCAGCGCCGGGACAGGGATCGACTATGGCTACACCTTC.

The sample holds one count of this clone. The chain links TRBV4-3 to TRBJ2-1; D remains unclear. V dropped 0 bases and J dropped 4 bases, with 7 bases sitting between them. CDR1 and CDR2 from the germline V gene are LGHNA and YSLEER. The length of the CDR3 is 14 residues. This CDR3 is CASSQDKAYNEQFF. The CDR3 DNA reads as TGCGCCAGCAGCCAAGACAAAGCATACAATGAGCAGTTCTTC.

In DNA form, the CDR3 reads TGTGCCAGCTCCGCCTTGGACGGTAACTATGGCTACACCTTC. It yields the protein CASSALDGNYGYTF. The rearrangement joins TRBV18 to TRBJ1-2; D uncertain. This CDR3 has 14 amino acids. CDR1 is KGHSH and CDR2 is LQKENI in the germline V gene. Trimming took 6 bases from V and 1 from J, leaving 12 bases between them.

The chain joins TRBV4-3 to TRBJ2-1; D may match TRBD1 or TRBD2 (5 bases each). The germline gives CDR1 LGHNA, CDR2 YSLEER. Trimming took off 7 bases at V and 7 bases at J, with 23 bases between the two ends. This CDR3 region has 16 residues. CDR3 sequence (DNA): TGCGCCAGCACCCTTTTCCGGGACCGATCCATTAATGAGCAGTTCTTC. Translating gives CASTLFRDRSINEQFF.

The chain combines TRBV7-2 with TRBJ1-1, with 7 bases lining up with TRBD1. The J segment lost 5 bases and the V segment lost 4 bases, leaving 7 bases of the junction unmatched. The CDR3 is 14 residues long. Germline V gene sequence: CDR1 SGHTA, CDR2 FQGNSA. The CDR3 coding sequence is TGTGCCAGCAGCTCCCGACAGGGCCGGACTGAAGCTTTCTTT. Translating it yields CASSSRQGRTEAFF.

The V gene is TRBV4-1, the J gene TRBJ2-7; 8 bases align to TRBD2. The CDR3 sequence is 16 residues long. Trimming removed 0 bases from V and 4 bases from J; junction bases left unmatched: 8. Germline V gene sequence: CDR1 MGHRA, CDR2 YSYEKL. The CDR3 DNA is TGCGCCAGCAGCCAAGATGGTCCGGGGGGGCCTTACGAGCAGTACTTC. This encodes CASSQDGPGGPYEQYF.

This rearrangement joins TRBV10-2 to TRBJ2-5, with D unclear. The DNA end favors TRBJ2-7, so the J call may be wrong. Germline V gene sequence: CDR1 WSHSY, CDR2 SAAADI. CDR3 size: 11 residues. CDR3 sequence: CASNNIYEQYF. Written as DNA, the CDR3 is TGCGCCAGCAATAACATCTACGAGCAGTACTTC.

The V and J genes are TRBV27 and TRBJ2-5; the D is unclear. The germline V gene has CDR1 MNHEY and CDR2 SMNVEV (reference sequence). V shed 7 bases and J shed 5 bases, with 20 bases lying between them. CDR3 length: 15 residues. The CDR3 is CASTESPNRGETQYF. The CDR3 nucleotides are TGTGCCAGCACCGAATCCCCAAATCGTGGGGAGACCCAGTACTTC.

The chain combines TRBV27 with TRBJ2-3; the D gene is possibly TRBD2 (6 bases). CDR1 MNHEY and CDR2 SMNVEV come from the germline V gene (reference sequence). CDR3 length: 16 residues. Trimming took 1 base from V and 2 from J, leaving 13 bases between them. This CDR3 reads CASSLLGTRVTDTQYF. CDR3 sequence (DNA): TGTGCCAGCAGTTTATTAGGGACTCGGGTCACAGATACGCAGTATTTT.

The V call is TRBV27, the J call TRBJ1-1, with D uncertain. The ends were cut back, 5 bases at V and 3 bases at J, with 22 bases in the middle. Germline V gene data show CDR1 as MNHEY and CDR2 as SMNVEV (reference sequence). This CDR3 comprises 17 residues. CDR3 nucleotide sequence: TGTGCCAGCAGTCCCCAGGTTTGGCAGCCCGAGGACACTGAAGCTTTCTTT. Translation: CASSPQVWQPEDTEAFF.

The V and J genes are TRBV20-1 and TRBJ1-2; D might be TRBD1 (5 bases). CDR1 is DFQATT and CDR2 is SNEGSKA in the germline V gene (reference sequence). This CDR3 has 11 residues. V was shortened by 7 bases and J by 4 bases, with 10 bases between the two germline ends. Here the CDR3 DNA reads TGCAGTGGCGGGGGGGTCTATGGCTACACCTTC. Translating gives CSGGGVYGYTF.

The chain couples TRBV15 to TRBJ2-2; D is uncertain. The germline gives CDR1 LNHNV, CDR2 YYDKDF (reference sequence). Between the trimmed V and J ends, which lost 6 bases and 4 bases, there was a span of 15 bases. The CDR3 consists of 15 residues. In DNA form, the CDR3 reads TGTGCCACCAGTCTAAGGGTAGGGTCCACCGGGGAGCTGTTTTTT. As protein: CATSLRVGSTGELFF.

The gene calls are TRBV7-8 and TRBJ2-3, with D tentatively TRBD2 (6 bases). Germline CDR1 SGHVS, CDR2 FQNEAQ. V was trimmed by 2 bases and J by 2 bases, leaving 14 bases between them. The CDR3 is 16 residues long. CDR3 region: CASSLLPSVHTDTQYF. The CDR3 DNA is TGTGCCAGCAGCTTATTGCCTAGCGTCCACACAGATACGCAGTATTTT.